This TCR beta chain came from a study of cytomegalovirus exposure and HLA in healthy donors. For this clone: Antigen unknown.

V lost 5 bases and J lost 6; bases outside the gene matches: 6. This CDR3 contains 15 residues. Germline loops: CDR1 LNHDA, CDR2 SQIVND (reference sequence). PCR amplification relied on 60 Vbeta primers (plus 13 Jbeta primers). Sequencing used immunoSEQ multiplex PCR; TCRdb keeps in-frame clones, though not all of them. Among around 150,000 clones listed, around four fifths were seen once. Study results and caveats: There was a cluster of highly shared sequence variants that was likely a sequencing artifact.

The chain employs TRBV19 and TRBJ1-5; 11 bases are a match to TRBD1. The clonotype was recovered from a woman in her forties or fifties in good health and CMV-seronegative. Source material: PBMCs. CDR3 DNA sequence: TGTGCCAGTAGTTCTTGGGGACAGGGGGGTCAGCCCCAGCATTTT. Translated: CASSSWGQGGQPQHF.